This T cell receptor (beta chain) was captured by sequencing in a study of OX40 agonist ivuxolimab in advanced cancers. Across the study: Treatment of patients was with ivuxolimab, an agonistic anti-OX40 (CD134) antibody.

Trimming took 4 bases from V and 4 from J, leaving 16 bases between them. This CDR3 is built from 15 residues. CDR1 SGHVS and CDR2 FQNEAQ come from the germline V gene. Libraries were prepared by immunoSEQ multiplex PCR; TCRdb keeps only in-frame clonotypes and omits some of them. Among 60,000 to 80,000 clones listed, roughly 88% were seen once. Drawing of blood for sampling happened at baseline, at cycle 4 day 1, and at cycle 7 day 1. The sample holds a few counts of this clone. Its matching antigen is unknown. Study-wide points: In the 0.1-3.0 mg/kg groups, partial responders showed among the lowest expansion. Certain nonresponding patients likewise had low normalized T-cell clonal expansion.

This material consisted of CD4+ or CD8+ T cells sorted from blood, taken in a trial of the OX40 agonist ivuxolimab. This clonotype was obtained from an adult with an advanced solid tumor such as melanoma, head and neck, liver or kidney cancer. The V call is TRBV7-8, the J call TRBJ1-1, with D possibly being TRBD1 (5 bases). The CDR3 bases are TGTGCCAGCAGCTACGGGGCAGTCTACAGCACTGAAGCTTTCTTT. This codes for CASSYGAVYSTEAFF.